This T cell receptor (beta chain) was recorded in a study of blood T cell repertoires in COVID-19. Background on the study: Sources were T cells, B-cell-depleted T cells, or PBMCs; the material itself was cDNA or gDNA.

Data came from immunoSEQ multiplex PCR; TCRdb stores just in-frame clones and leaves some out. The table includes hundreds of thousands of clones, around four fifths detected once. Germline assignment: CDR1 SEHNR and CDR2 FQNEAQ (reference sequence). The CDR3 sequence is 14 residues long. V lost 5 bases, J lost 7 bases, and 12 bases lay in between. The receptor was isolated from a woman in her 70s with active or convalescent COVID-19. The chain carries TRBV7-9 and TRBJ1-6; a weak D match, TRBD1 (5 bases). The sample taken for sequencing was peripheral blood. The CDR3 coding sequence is TGTGCCAGCAGCAGGGGAACACCCAATTCACCCCTCCACTTT. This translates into CASSRGTPNSPLHF.